The 23 T cell receptor beta chains in this list originate from one sample, sequenced in a study of shared clonotypes between healthy human individuals. Profiled with immunoSEQ multiplex PCR; TCRdb holds only in-frame clones, not every one. The sample consists of 2 million to 2.5 million clones, approximately 93% of them appearing once. The sample taken for sequencing was naive CD4+ T cells from PBMCs. Sample subset: CD45RA+ positively selected. Receptors originate from a man younger than 30 in good health. Some clones in this sample may be carry-over from other donors' samples.

This clone was observed once. The chain joins TRBV6-5 to TRBJ1-2; D uncertain. Trimming stripped 2 bases from V and 0 bases from J, with 7 bases between. Germline V gives CDR1 MNHEY, CDR2 SVGAGI. The CDR3 covers 14 residues. The CDR3 spells CASSYDGANYGYTF. The CDR3 DNA reads as TGTGCCAGCAGTTACGATGGGGCTAACTATGGCTACACCTTC.

The chain employs TRBV6-5 and TRBJ1-2; 10 bases are shared with TRBD1. The CDR3 sequence is 15 residues long. V shed 5 bases, J shed 8 bases, and the junction held 11 bases outside the gene matches. Per germline, CDR1 MNHEY and CDR2 SVGAGI. The CDR3: CASSTETGGVGGYTF. CDR3 bases: TGTGCCAGCAGTACAGAGACAGGGGGCGTAGGAGGCTACACCTTC.

As concerns this clone: The sample carries other DNA sequences with the same CDR3. The chain couples TRBV6-1 to TRBJ1-4; D uncertain. From germline, CDR1 is MNHNS and CDR2 SASEGT. The CDR3 consists of 11 residues. Trimming removed 5 bases from V and 5 bases from J, with 3 bases in between. The chain's CDR3 is CASSLNEKLFF. The CDR3 DNA reads as TGTGCCAGCAGTCTGAATGAAAAACTGTTTTTT.

The chain uses TRBV7-9 and TRBJ1-2, with a weak D call TRBD1 (5 bases). CDR3 length: 13 residues. V gave up 6 bases and J gave up 6 bases, with 14 bases separating them. Germline CDR1 SEHNR, CDR2 FQNEAQ (reference sequence). This chain's CDR3 is CASSWGGIHGYTF. In DNA form, the CDR3 reads TGTGCCAGCAGTTGGGGGGGAATCCATGGCTACACCTTC.

This rearrangement joins TRBV7-2 to TRBJ1-1; a possible D gene is TRBD1 (6 bases). The CDR3 covers 15 residues. Germline assignment: CDR1 SGHTA and CDR2 FQGNSA. Trimming removed 1 base from V and 1 base from J, with 10 bases in between. CDR3: CASSLVTGQNTEAFF. DNA for the CDR3: TGTGCCAGCAGCTTAGTTACAGGGCAGAACACTGAAGCTTTCTTT.

Only one count was recorded for this clone. The chain recombines TRBV2 with TRBJ2-3, with TRBD1 matching over 7 bases. V trimming: 6 bases; J trimming: 5 bases; junction bases outside the gene matches: 8. The CDR3 has 14 residues. CDR1 and CDR2 from the germline V gene are SNHLY and FYNNEI. The CDR3 protein is CASRLDRAGDTQYF. CDR3 bases: TGTGCCAGCAGGCTAGACAGGGCGGGAGATACGCAGTATTTT. Based on the CDR3 plus reference TRBV2 and TRBJ2-3, the full variable domain is EPEVTQTPSHQVTQMGQEVILRCVPISNHLYFYWYRQILGQKVEFLVSFYNNEISEKSEIFDDQFSVERPDGSNFTLKIRSTKLEDSAMYFCASRLDRAGDTQYFGPGTRLTVL.

CDR3 sequence: CASRRQDGETQYF. CDR3 bases: TGTGCCAGCAGGCGGCAGGACGGAGAGACCCAGTACTTC. The chain is built from TRBV5-4 and TRBJ2-5, with D hard to call. The germline V gene has CDR1 SGHNT and CDR2 YYREEE (reference sequence). Trimming left V 5 bases short and J 4 bases short, with 12 bases between. CDR3 length equals 13 residues.

The chain combines TRBV5-6 with TRBJ2-5; 7 bases are shared with TRBD2. The CDR3 covers 14 residues. CDR1 is SGHDT, CDR2 YYEEEE, per germline. With 4 bases clipped from V and 5 bases from J, the junction kept 8 bases outside the gene matches. The CDR3 here is CASSPGPGGETQYF. CDR3 nucleotide sequence: TGTGCCAGCAGCCCCGGCCCGGGAGGCGAGACCCAGTACTTC. Complete variable domain (other parts from reference TRBV5-6 and TRBJ2-5): DAGVTQSPTHLIKTRGQQVTLRCSPKSGHDTVSWYQQALGQGPQFIFQYYEEEERQRGNFPDRFSGHQFPNYSSELNVNALLLGDSALYLCASSPGPGGETQYFGPGTRLLVL.

This sequence joins TRBV13 and TRBJ2-7; a weak D match, TRBD2 (5 bases). With 3 bases removed from V and 2 bases from J, the gap between germline ends came to 14 bases. In germline, CDR1 is PRHDT, CDR2 FYEKMQ (reference sequence). CDR3 length equals 15 residues. CDR3 region: CASSFSPDGTYEQYF. CDR3 nucleotides: TGTGCCAGCAGCTTTAGCCCGGACGGGACCTACGAGCAGTACTTC. The full variable domain, completed using reference TRBV13 and TRBJ2-7, is AAGVIQSPRHLIKEKRETATLKCYPIPRHDTVYWYQQGPGQDPQFLISFYEKMQSDKGSIPDRFSAQQFSDYHSELNMSSLELGDSALYFCASSFSPDGTYEQYFGPGTRLTVT.

This rearrangement joins TRBV7-2 to TRBJ2-1; D is unresolved. The V end was cut by 2 bases, the J end by 0 bases, with 8 bases between. Germline CDR1 and CDR2: SGHTA and FQGNSA. The CDR3 has 15 amino acids. In nucleotides, the CDR3 is TGTGCCAGCAGCTTACCCCCGAGCTCCTACAATGAGCAGTTCTTC. It specifies CASSLPPSSYNEQFF.

This clone has just one count. This sample includes further DNA sequences coding for the same CDR3. The rearrangement links TRBV5-1 to TRBJ1-4, with unresolved D. Germline loops: CDR1 SGHRS, CDR2 YFSETQ. This CDR3 has 14 residues. Trimming left V 0 bases short and J 4 bases short, with 7 bases between. The CDR3 DNA follows: TGCGCCAGCAGCTTGGACAGTTTTAATGAAAAACTGTTTTTT. Protein product: CASSLDSFNEKLFF.

This chain links TRBV28 with TRBJ2-7; D not resolved. V gave up 3 bases and J gave up 6 bases, with 12 bases separating them. CDR3 length: 13 amino acids. Germline assignment: CDR1 MDHEN and CDR2 SYDVKM. Here the CDR3 DNA reads TGTGCCAGCAGTTTTAAGGGAACGCGCGAGCAGTACTTC. It specifies CASSFKGTREQYF.

The genes are TRBV6-5 and TRBJ2-3, with TRBD1 as a possible D gene (6 bases). CDR3 length: 13 amino acids. Trimming pared 5 bases from V and 2 bases from J, leaving 8 bases between. Germline assignment: CDR1 MNHEY and CDR2 SVGAGI. The CDR3 loop reads CASSRTVTDTQYF. The CDR3 DNA follows: TGTGCCAGCAGTAGGACAGTCACAGATACGCAGTATTTT.

In the case of this clone: This same CDR3 is encoded by further DNA sequences in the sample. The chain couples TRBV7-2 to TRBJ1-2; maybe TRBD1 (5 bases). The CDR3 runs to 13 residues. Germline assignment: CDR1 SGHTA and CDR2 FQGNSA. V was shortened by 2 bases and J by 2 bases, with 6 bases between the two germline ends. Written as DNA, the CDR3 is TGTGCCAGCAGCTTACAGGGAAACTATGGCTACACCTTC. Protein sequence: CASSLQGNYGYTF. Variable domain in full (rest from reference TRBV7-2 and TRBJ1-2): GAGVSQSPSNKVTEKGKDVELRCDPISGHTALYWYRQSLGQGLEFLIYFQGNSAPDKSGLPSDRFSAERTGGSVSTLTIQRTQQEDSAVYLCASSLQGNYGYTFGSGTRLTVV.

The chain has TRBV4-3 and TRBJ2-2; 8 bases map to TRBD1. Germline V CDR1 and CDR2: LGHNA, YSLEER. This CDR3 region has 17 residues. V shed 0 bases, J shed 3 bases, and the junction held 6 bases outside the gene matches. CDR3 nucleotide sequence: TGCGCCAGCAGCCAAGAGGCGGACAGGGTATACACCGGGGAGCTGTTTTTT. The encoded protein is CASSQEADRVYTGELFF.

V and J are TRBV2 and TRBJ1-2; 9 nucleotides line up with TRBD1. Germline V gene sequence: CDR1 SNHLY, CDR2 FYNNEI. V trimming: 3 bases; J trimming: 5 bases; junction bases outside the gene matches: 7. CDR3 length equals 15 residues. In DNA form, the CDR3 reads TGTGCCAGCAGTGACGAACAGGGGGCCGGGTATGGCTACACCTTC. This encodes CASSDEQGAGYGYTF.

The V call is TRBV25-1, the J call TRBJ2-7, with unresolved D. Between the trimmed V and J ends, which lost 2 bases and 5 bases, there was a span of 13 bases. Germline values: CDR1 MGHDK, CDR2 SYGVNS. The CDR3 loop spans 14 amino acids. The CDR3 coding sequence is TGTGCCAGCAGTGAAGAACATCACATCCACGAGCAGTACTTC. It specifies CASSEEHHIHEQYF.

V gene TRBV28 combines with J gene TRBJ2-4, with D maybe TRBD2 (6 bases). This CDR3 has 17 residues. Trimming stripped 3 bases from V and 0 bases from J, with 15 bases between. Germline CDR1 reads MDHEN; CDR2 reads SYDVKM. This CDR3 is CASSFQRAILAKNIQYF. The CDR3 DNA reads TGTGCCAGCAGTTTCCAGCGGGCAATCCTAGCCAAAAACATTCAGTACTTC.

This chain uses TRBV29-1 with TRBJ1-3; tentatively, D is TRBD1 (5 bases). The V end was cut by 7 bases, the J end by 2 bases, with 15 bases between. CDR1 SQVTM and CDR2 ANQGSEA come from the germline V gene. The CDR3 totals 14 residues. The CDR3 coding sequence is TGCAGCGCAAGCCGAGGGGTCCCTGGAAACACCATATATTTT. This sequence encodes CSASRGVPGNTIYF.

J is TRBJ1-2 and V is TRBV6-5; TRBD1 aligns across 8 bases. The CDR3 has 14 amino acids. V gave up 6 bases and J gave up 4 bases; unmatched junction bases: 7. Per the germline V gene, CDR1 is MNHEY and CDR2 is SVGAGI. The CDR3 region has the DNA TGTGCCAGCAGCCAGGGGGCTGGGATCTATGGCTACACCTTC. Translation gives CASSQGAGIYGYTF.

Details on this clone: This same CDR3 is encoded by further DNA sequences in the sample. J is TRBJ2-3 and V is TRBV9, with TRBD2 matching 9 bases. Germline CDR1 reads SGDLS; CDR2 reads YYNGEE. The CDR3 has 15 amino acids. Unmatched junction bases numbered 3, after V lost 1 base and J lost 3 bases. The CDR3 DNA reads TGTGCCAGCAGCGTATTAGCGGGAGTAACAGATACGCAGTATTTT. Translation gives CASSVLAGVTDTQYF.

The J gene is TRBJ2-1, the V gene TRBV9; TRBD2 matches 7 bases. The germline V gene encodes CDR1 SGDLS and CDR2 YYNGEE. The CDR3 totals 14 residues. After removal of 2 bases from V and 3 bases from J, the junction contained 2 bases not matched to a gene. This CDR3 reads CASSVRDYYNEQFF. CDR3 nucleotides: TGTGCCAGCAGCGTCAGGGACTACTACAATGAGCAGTTCTTC.

The rearrangement joins TRBV19 to TRBJ1-2; a weak D match, TRBD1 (5 bases). V lost 7 bases, J lost 5 bases, and 26 bases lay in between. The CDR3 is 17 residues long. Germline V CDR1 and CDR2: LNHDA, SQIVND (reference sequence). The CDR3 nucleotides read TGTGCCAGTATGGGCGCCCGGACTGGGACTAGTTTTTATGGCTACACCTTC. It translates to CASMGARTGTSFYGYTF.